This TCR beta chain was sequenced for a study of shared clonotypes between healthy human individuals. Study overall: Three plates each covered CD4 naive and memory; CD8 naive two, CD8 memory one.

The donors were adults (healthy and HIV-negative) with no recent acute infections or vaccinations. The split of CD4+ cells yielded CD45RA+ naive and CD45RA-negative memory subsets. Germline assignment: CDR1 MNHEY and CDR2 SVGAGI. V was shortened by 5 bases and J by 10 bases, with 11 bases between the two germline ends. The CDR3 extends over 11 amino acids. Data came from immunoSEQ multiplex PCR; TCRdb stores just in-frame clones and leaves some out. Among about 1.1 million clones listed, around three quarters were seen once. The specimen sequenced was memory CD4+ T cells from PBMCs. As for subset: CD45RA-negative fraction. The TCR comes from a man younger than 35 in good health. Some clones in this sample may be carry-over from other donors' samples. V and J are TRBV6-5 and TRBJ1-1; weak D call: TRBD1 (5 bases). CDR3 bases: TGTGCCAGCAGTGAGACAGCCGGAGCTTTCTTT. It is translated as CASSETAGAFF.